These 14 T cell receptor beta chains were sequenced from one sample in a study of graft-versus-host responses after intestinal transplantation. These receptors' antigens are unknown. The method was immunoSEQ multiplex PCR; TCRdb's version includes in-frame clones alone and lacks a portion of them. The sample contains 80,000 to 95,000 clones, 85% to 95% of which appear only once. Sequences were derived from unstimulated CD8+ T cells sorted from spleen or lymph node cells, sampled before intestinal transplant. The receptors come from a human donor who received an intestinal transplant.

The V gene is TRBV6-5, the J gene TRBJ1-4; D remains ambiguous. The assigned J gene may be wrong: the sequence end matches TRBJ2-2 better. This CDR3 has 12 amino acids. Germline CDR1 reads MNHEY; CDR2 reads SVGAGI. CDR3 region: CASSLDVRELFF. CDR3 DNA: TGTGCCAGCAGTCTGGACGTCCGGGAGCTGTTTTTT.

The chain has TRBV7-4 and TRBJ1-6; D unresolved. The V gene lost 3 bases and the J gene lost 0 bases, with 12 bases spanning the gap. The length of the CDR3 is 17 residues. Germline assignment: CDR1 SGHVT and CDR2 SQSDAQ. CDR3 sequence: CASSLRLESSYNSPLHF. The CDR3 DNA reads as TGTGCCAGCAGCTTGAGACTGGAAAGCTCCTATAATTCACCCCTCCACTTT.

V usage is TRBV6-5 and J usage is TRBJ1-3; D is unresolved. Germline V CDR1 and CDR2: MNHEY, SVGAGI. This CDR3 region has 15 residues. The V gene lost 4 bases and the J gene lost 2 bases, with 12 bases spanning the gap. CDR3 sequence: CASSSDPSPGNTIYF. The CDR3 DNA reads TGTGCCAGCAGTTCGGACCCCTCCCCTGGAAACACCATATATTTT.

The chain links TRBV5-1 to TRBJ2-7; either TRBD1 or TRBD2 may fit D (5 bases each). Germline V gives CDR1 SGHRS, CDR2 YFSETQ. This CDR3 is built from 13 residues. V lost 0 bases, J lost 4 bases, and 8 bases lay in between. The chain's CDR3 is CASSLAWGYEQYF. As DNA, the CDR3 is TGCGCCAGCAGCTTGGCATGGGGGTACGAGCAGTACTTC.

The chain carries TRBV2 and TRBJ2-1; D is undetermined. The length of the CDR3 is 12 residues. Trimming removed 2 bases at V and 8 bases at J, with 7 bases between. The germline V gene has CDR1 SNHLY and CDR2 FYNNEI. DNA of the CDR3: TGTGCCAGCAGTGAAAATGTTTATGAGCAGTTCTTC. Its protein is CASSENVYEQFF.

The rearrangement joins TRBV2 to TRBJ2-4, with TRBD2 as a possible D gene (5 bases). Between the trimmed V and J ends, which lost 7 bases and 0 bases, there was a span of 19 bases. Germline loops: CDR1 SNHLY, CDR2 FYNNEI. There are 17 residues in the CDR3. This CDR3 is CASTPGEPSLAKNIQYF. The CDR3, as DNA: TGTGCCAGCACCCCCGGGGAGCCATCACTAGCCAAAAACATTCAGTACTTC.

This clone was counted a single time. The chain has TRBV18 and TRBJ2-7; the D gene is possibly TRBD2 (6 bases). The length of the CDR3 is 16 residues. V was cut by 3 bases and J by 4 bases, with 19 bases left in between. Germline lookup yields CDR1 KGHSH and CDR2 LQKENI. The chain's CDR3 is CASSPEVWRAGYEQYF. CDR3 nucleotides: TGTGCCAGCTCACCGGAGGTGTGGAGGGCTGGGTACGAGCAGTACTTC.

J is TRBJ1-3 and V is TRBV9, with 8 nucleotides matching TRBD1. The J segment lost 4 bases and the V segment lost 5 bases, leaving 14 bases of the junction unmatched. Germline V gene sequence: CDR1 SGDLS, CDR2 YYNGEE. CDR3 size: 17 residues. Here the CDR3 reads CASSEQGERGFGNTIYF. CDR3 in DNA: TGTGCCAGCAGTGAACAGGGGGAAAGGGGATTCGGAAACACCATATATTTT.

This clone was counted a single time. V gene TRBV9 combines with J gene TRBJ2-1, with D tentatively TRBD1 (5 bases). Germline V CDR1 and CDR2: SGDLS, YYNGEE. Trimming removed 0 bases at V and 2 bases at J, with 9 bases between. The CDR3 runs 15 residues. The CDR3 DNA reads as TGTGCCAGCAGCGTAGTGACAGTTCCCTACAATGAGCAGTTCTTC. Translation: CASSVVTVPYNEQFF.

The rearrangement uses TRBV6-5 and TRBJ1-6, with D possibly TRBD1 on 6 matching bases. From germline, CDR1 is MNHEY and CDR2 SVGAGI. This CDR3 is built from 14 residues. The germline V and J ends were trimmed by 2 bases and 6 bases, with 8 bases remaining between them. The CDR3 protein is CASSYGGLNSPLHF. The CDR3, as DNA: TGTGCCAGCAGTTACGGGGGGCTTAATTCACCCCTCCACTTT.

This clone has more than one count but fewer than ten. The chain recombines TRBV5-1 with TRBJ1-6; D gene unclear. This CDR3 comprises 14 residues. V was pared by 2 bases and J by 7 bases, with 10 bases between. Looked up from germline, CDR1 is SGHRS and CDR2 is YFSETQ. CDR3 DNA sequence: TGCGCCAGCAGCTTCGGACGGAACAATTCACCCCTCCACTTT. Its translation is CASSFGRNNSPLHF.

This chain links TRBV15 with TRBJ2-5, with a weak D call TRBD2 (6 bases). V lost 6 bases and J lost 5, with 16 bases in between. Germline V gives CDR1 LNHNV, CDR2 YYDKDF (reference sequence). This CDR3 region has 14 residues. The CDR3 sequence: CATRGRPSGETQYF. The CDR3 nucleotides read TGTGCCACCAGAGGGAGGCCCTCGGGGGAGACCCAGTACTTC.

The V and J genes are TRBV10-3 and TRBJ2-5; tentative D call: TRBD1 (5 bases). The CDR3 covers 13 residues. Germline loops: CDR1 ENHRY, CDR2 SYGVKD. The V and J ends lost 8 bases and 6 bases respectively, with 16 bases between them. CDR3 amino acids: CAIQQVKGKTQYF. CDR3 bases: TGTGCCATCCAACAGGTAAAGGGGAAGACCCAGTACTTC.

The rearrangement joins TRBV19 to TRBJ2-5, with TRBD1 matching over 7 bases. CDR1 and CDR2 from the germline V gene are LNHDA and SQIVND (reference sequence). The CDR3 totals 13 residues. Trimming at V came to 7 bases and at J to 7 bases, leaving 9 bases not matched to a gene. The CDR3 region has the DNA TGTGCCAGTATTGACAGCCCAGGGGGGACCCAGTACTTC. Its translation: CASIDSPGGTQYF.